This paragraph covers one TCR beta chain sequence. Its antigen is unknown. The table came from immunoSEQ multiplex PCR; TCRdb's copy has only in-frame clones and leaves some out. Of roughly 98,000 clones in the sample, more than 70% were seen once. The data stem from a study of T cell responses to AZD1222 COVID-19 vaccine. Overall study results and limits: Targets within unmutated variant regions were reportedly found for nearly half of spike-specific TCRs. Spike-specific TCR breadth and depth grew following two AZD1222 doses. There were mostly white British donors and more females than males, and clonal diversity was possibly underestimated. Among AZD1222 vaccinees, only 5 to 7 were seropositive at baseline.

Trimming cost V 1 base and J 0 bases, with 6 bases left between them. The CDR3 extends over 13 amino acids. Germline V gene sequence: CDR1 GTSNPN, CDR2 SVGIG (reference sequence). This chain joins TRBV30 and TRBJ1-1, with no clear D. Specimen: peripheral blood, collected 28 days after the second AZD1222 dose. The sequence derives from an adult who received the AZD1222 COVID-19 vaccine. Written as DNA, the CDR3 is TGTGCCTGGAGTGGGCACATGAACACTGAAGCTTTCTTT. It codes for CAWSGHMNTEAFF.